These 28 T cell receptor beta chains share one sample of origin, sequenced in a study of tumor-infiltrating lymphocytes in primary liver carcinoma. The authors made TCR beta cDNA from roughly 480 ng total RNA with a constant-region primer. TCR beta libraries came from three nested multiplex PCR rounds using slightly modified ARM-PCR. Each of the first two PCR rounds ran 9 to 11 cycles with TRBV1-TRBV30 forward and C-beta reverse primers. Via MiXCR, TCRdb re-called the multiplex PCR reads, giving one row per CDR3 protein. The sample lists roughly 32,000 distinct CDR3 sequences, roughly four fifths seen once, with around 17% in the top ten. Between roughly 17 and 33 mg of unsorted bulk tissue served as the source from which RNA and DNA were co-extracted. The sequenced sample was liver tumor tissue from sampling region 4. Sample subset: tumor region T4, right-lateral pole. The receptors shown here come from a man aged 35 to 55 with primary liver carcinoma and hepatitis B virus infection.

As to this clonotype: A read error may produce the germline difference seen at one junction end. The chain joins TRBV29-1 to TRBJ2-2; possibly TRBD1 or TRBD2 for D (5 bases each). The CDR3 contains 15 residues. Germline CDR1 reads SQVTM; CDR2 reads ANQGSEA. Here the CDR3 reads CSVGSSAANTRELFF. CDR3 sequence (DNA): TGCAGCGTTGGGAGTAGCGCGGCGAACACCAGGGAGTTGTTTTTT.

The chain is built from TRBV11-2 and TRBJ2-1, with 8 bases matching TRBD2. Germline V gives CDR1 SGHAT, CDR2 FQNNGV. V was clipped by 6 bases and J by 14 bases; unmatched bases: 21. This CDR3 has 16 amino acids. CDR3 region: CASSETGTSARNGKFF. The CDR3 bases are TGTGCCAGCAGTGAAACCGGGACTAGTGCGAGGAATGGGAAGTTCTTC.

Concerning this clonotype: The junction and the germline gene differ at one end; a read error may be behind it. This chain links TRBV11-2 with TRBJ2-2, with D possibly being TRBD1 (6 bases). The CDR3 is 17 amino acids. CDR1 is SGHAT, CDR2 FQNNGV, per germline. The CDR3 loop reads CASSLDHRGRDTGELLF. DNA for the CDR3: TGTGCCAGTAGCTTAGATCATCGGGGTAGGGACACCGGGGAGTTGTTGTTT.

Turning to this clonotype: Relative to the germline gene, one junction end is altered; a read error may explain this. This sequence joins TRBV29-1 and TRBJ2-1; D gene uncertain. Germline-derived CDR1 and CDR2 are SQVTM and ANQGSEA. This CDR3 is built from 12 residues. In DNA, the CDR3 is TGCAACGTTTTAATCCTCTCCAGTGAGCGGTTCTTC. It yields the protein CNVLILSSERFF.

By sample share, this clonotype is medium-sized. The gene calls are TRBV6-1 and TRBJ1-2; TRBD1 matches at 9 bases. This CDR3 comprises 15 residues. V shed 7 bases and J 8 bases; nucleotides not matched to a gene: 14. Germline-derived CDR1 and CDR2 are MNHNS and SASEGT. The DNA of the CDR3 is TGTGCCAGCATAGTTTCCGGGACAGGGTCTGACGGCTACACCTTC. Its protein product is CASIVSGTGSDGYTF.

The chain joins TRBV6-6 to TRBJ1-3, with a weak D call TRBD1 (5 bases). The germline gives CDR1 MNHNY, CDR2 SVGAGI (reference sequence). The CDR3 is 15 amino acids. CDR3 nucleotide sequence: TGTGACAACAGTCCCGTGGGGGGCTCTGGAAACACCATATATTTT. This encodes CDNSPVGGSGNTIYF.

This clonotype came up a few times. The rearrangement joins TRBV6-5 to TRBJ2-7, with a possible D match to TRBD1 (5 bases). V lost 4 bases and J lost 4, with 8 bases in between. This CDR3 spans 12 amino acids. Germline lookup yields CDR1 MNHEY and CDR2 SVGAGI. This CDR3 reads CASSSSGYEQYF. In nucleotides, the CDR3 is TGTGCCAGCAGTTCCTCAGGGTACGAGCAGTACTTC.

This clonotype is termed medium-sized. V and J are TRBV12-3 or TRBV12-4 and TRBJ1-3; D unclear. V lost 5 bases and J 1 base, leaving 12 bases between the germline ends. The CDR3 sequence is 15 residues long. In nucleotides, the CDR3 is TGTGCCAGCAGTCCCAGTTTGTGGTCTGGAAACACCATATATTTT. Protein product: CASSPSLWSGNTIYF.

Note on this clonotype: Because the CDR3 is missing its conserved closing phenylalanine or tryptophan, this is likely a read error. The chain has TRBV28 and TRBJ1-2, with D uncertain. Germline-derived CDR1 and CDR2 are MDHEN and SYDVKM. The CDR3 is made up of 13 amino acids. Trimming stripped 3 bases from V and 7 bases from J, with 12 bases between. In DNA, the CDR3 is TGTGCCAGCAGTTTCCGGGATAATCTTGGCTACACCTCC. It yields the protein CASSFRDNLGYTS.

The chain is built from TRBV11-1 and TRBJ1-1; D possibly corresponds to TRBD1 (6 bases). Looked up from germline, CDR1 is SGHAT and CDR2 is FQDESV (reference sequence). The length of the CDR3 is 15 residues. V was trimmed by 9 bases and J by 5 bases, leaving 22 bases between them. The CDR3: CASNFGQTLRTEAFF. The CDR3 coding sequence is TGTGCCAGTAACTTCGGACAGACCTTGCGGACTGAAGCTTTCTTT.

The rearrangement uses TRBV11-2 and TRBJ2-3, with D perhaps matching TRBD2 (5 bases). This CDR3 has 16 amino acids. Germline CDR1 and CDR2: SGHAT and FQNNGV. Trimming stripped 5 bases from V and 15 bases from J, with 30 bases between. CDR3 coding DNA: TGTGCCAGCAGCAGAAGAACTACGGGGAACACAGATACGTACTATTTT. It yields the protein CASSRRTTGNTDTYYF.

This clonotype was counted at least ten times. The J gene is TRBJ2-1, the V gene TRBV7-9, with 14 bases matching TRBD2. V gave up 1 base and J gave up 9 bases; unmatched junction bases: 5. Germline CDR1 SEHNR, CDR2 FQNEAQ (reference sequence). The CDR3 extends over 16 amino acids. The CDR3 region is CASSLGIGTSGGEQFF. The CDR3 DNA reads TGTGCCAGCAGCTTAGGGATCGGGACTAGCGGGGGTGAGCAGTTCTTC.

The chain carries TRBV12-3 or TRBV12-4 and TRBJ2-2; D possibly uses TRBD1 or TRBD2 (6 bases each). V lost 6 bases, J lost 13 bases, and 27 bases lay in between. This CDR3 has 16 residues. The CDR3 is CASSLGTGRLFGTLFF. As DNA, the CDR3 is TGTGCCAGCAGCCTCGGAACAGGGAGGTTGTTCGGGACGCTGTTTTTT.

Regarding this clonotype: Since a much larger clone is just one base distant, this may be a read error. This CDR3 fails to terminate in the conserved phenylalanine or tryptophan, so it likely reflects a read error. The CDR3 reads CASSPRTSGRAYEQFL. The CDR3 DNA reads as TGTGCCAGCAGCCCCCGGACTAGCGGGAGAGCATATGAGCAGTTCCTC. J is TRBJ2-1 and V is TRBV6-2 or TRBV6-3; 13 bases are shared with TRBD2. After removal of 6 bases from V and 8 bases from J, the junction contained 10 bases not matched to a gene. The CDR3 spans 16 residues. Germline V gene sequence: CDR1 MNHEY, CDR2 SVGEGT.

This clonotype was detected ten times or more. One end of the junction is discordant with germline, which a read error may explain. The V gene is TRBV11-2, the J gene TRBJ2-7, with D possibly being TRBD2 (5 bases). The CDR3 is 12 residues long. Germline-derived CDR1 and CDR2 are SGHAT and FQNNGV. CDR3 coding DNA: TGTGCCAGCAGCTCTACTAGGTACGGGCAGTACTTC. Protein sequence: CASSSTRYGQYF.

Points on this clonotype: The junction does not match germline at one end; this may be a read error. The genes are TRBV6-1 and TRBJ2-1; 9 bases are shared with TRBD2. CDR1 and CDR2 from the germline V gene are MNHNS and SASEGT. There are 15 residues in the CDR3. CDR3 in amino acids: CASSEDAGGYSEQFF. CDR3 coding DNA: TGTGCCAGCAGTGAAGATGCGGGAGGGTACAGTGAGCAGTTCTTC.

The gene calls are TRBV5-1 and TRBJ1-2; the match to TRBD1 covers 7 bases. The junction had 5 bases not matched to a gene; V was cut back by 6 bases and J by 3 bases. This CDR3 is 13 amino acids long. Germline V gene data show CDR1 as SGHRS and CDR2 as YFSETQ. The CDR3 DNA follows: TGCGCCAGCATTGACAGGGTGGACTATGGCTACACCTTC. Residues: CASIDRVDYGYTF.

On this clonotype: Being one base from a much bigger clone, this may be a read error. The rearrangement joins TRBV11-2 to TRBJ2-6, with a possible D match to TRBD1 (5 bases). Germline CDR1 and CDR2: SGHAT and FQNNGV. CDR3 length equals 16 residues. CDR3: CASSLDLESGASVLTF. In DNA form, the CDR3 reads TGTGCCAGCAGCTTAGATTTGGAATCTGGGGCCAGCGTCCTGACTTTC.

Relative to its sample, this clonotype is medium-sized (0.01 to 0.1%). As DNA, the CDR3 is TGCAGCGCCCATAAGACCAGAGGCGGCGATGAGCAGTTCTTC. It encodes CSAHKTRGGDEQFF. The V call is TRBV29-1, the J call TRBJ2-1, with no clear D. Trimming removed 7 bases at V and 8 bases at J, with 21 bases between. There are 14 residues in the CDR3. Germline lookup yields CDR1 SQVTM and CDR2 ANQGSEA.

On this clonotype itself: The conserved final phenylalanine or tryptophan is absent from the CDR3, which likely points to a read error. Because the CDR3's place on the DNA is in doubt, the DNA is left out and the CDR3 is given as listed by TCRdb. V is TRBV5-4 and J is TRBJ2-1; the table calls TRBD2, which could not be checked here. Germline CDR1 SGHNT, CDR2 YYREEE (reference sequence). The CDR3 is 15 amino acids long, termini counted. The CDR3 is CASSLLGGGYNELFL.

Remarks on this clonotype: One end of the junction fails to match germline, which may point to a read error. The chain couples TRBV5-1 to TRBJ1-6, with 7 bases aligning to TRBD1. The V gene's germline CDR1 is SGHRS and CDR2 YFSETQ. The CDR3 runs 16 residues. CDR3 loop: CSSSDSLTGHNSHLHF. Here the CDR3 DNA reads TGCTCCAGCAGCGACAGCCTGACAGGGCATAACTCACACCTCCACTTT.

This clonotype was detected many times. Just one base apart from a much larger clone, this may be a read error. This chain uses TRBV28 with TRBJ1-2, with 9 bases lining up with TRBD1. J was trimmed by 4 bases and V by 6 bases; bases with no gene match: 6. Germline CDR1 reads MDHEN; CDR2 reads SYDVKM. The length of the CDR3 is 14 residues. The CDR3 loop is CASRLLGQGYGYTF. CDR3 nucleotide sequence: TGTGCCAGCAGGCTCTTGGGACAGGGCTATGGCTACACCTTC.

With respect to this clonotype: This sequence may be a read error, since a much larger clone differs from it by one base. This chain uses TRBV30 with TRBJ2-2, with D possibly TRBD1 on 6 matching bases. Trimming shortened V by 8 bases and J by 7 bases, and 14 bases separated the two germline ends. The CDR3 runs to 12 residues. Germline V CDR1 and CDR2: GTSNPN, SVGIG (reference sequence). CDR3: CARQGTSGELFF. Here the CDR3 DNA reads TGTGCCAGGCAGGGGACGAGCGGGGAGCTGTTTTTT.

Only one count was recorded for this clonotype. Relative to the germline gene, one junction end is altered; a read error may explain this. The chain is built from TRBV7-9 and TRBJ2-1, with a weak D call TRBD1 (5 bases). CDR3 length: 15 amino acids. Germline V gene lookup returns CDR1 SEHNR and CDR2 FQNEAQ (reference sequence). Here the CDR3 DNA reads TGTGCCAGCAGTGACAGCTTATCCGTAAACAATGAACAGTTCTTC. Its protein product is CASSDSLSVNNEQFF.

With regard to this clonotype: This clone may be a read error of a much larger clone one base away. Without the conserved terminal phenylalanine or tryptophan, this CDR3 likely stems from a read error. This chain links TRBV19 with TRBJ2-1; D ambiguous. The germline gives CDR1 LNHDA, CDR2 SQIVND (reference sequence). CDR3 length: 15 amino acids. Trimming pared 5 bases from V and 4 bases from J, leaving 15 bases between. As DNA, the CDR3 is TGTGCCAGTAGTCGGAACACCCAATCGTACAATGAGCAGTTCATC. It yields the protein CASSRNTQSYNEQFI.

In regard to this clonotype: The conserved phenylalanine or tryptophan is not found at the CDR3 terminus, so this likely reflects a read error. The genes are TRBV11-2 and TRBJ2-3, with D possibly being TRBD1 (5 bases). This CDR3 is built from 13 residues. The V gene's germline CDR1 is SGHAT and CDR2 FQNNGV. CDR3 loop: CASSFPGPDMQYI. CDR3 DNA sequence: TGTGCCAGCAGCTTCCCAGGGCCAGATATGCAGTATATT.

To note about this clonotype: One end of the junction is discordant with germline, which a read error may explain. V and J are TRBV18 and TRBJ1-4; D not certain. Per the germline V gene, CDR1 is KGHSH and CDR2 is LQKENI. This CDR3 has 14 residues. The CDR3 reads CASSPMRANEILFF. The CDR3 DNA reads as TGTGCCAGCTCACCAATGCGGGCTAATGAAATACTGTTTTTT.

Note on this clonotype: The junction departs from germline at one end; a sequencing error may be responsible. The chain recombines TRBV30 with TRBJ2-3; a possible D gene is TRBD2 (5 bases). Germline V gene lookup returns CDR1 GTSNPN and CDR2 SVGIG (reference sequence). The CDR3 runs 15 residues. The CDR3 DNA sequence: TGTGCCTGGAGTGCCAAACCGGCTAGCACATATACGCAGTATTTT. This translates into CAWSAKPASTYTQYF.